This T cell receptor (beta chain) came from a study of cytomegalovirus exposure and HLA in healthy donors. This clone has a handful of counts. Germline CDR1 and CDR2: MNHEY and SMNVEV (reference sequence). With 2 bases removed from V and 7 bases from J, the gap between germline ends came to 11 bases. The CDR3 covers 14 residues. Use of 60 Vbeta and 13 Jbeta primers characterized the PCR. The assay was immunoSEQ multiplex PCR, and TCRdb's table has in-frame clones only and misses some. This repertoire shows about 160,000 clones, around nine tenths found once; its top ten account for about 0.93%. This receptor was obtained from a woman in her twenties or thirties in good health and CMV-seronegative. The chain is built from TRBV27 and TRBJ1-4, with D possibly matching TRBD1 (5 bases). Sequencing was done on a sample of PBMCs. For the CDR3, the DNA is TGTGCCAGCAGTTTAAATGGAGGGGTTGAAAAACTGTTTTTT. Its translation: CASSLNGGVEKLFF.